This TCR beta chain is from a study of blood T cell repertoires in COVID-19. Study-wide background: Some COVID-19 samples were acute and others convalescent; all came from the United States, Italy and Spain. From T cells, B-cell-depleted T cells, or PBMCs came the material, which was cDNA or gDNA.

Methods used by the authors: Nucleated cell counts were estimated from reference gene primer amplification. Profiling relied on immunoSEQ multiplex PCR, and the TCRdb table lists in-frame clones only, not all of them. That table furnishes V, J and clone size, whereas the DNA furnished D and trimming. There are approximately 180,000 clones in the sample; 80% to 90% occur only once, and roughly 2.5% lies in the top ten. Germline V gene sequence: CDR1 SGHRS, CDR2 YFSETQ. V was clipped by 4 bases and J by 1 base; unmatched bases: 1. The CDR3 consists of 14 residues. The receptor comes from a man aged 40-55 years with active or convalescent COVID-19. The chain links TRBV5-1 to TRBJ2-5; 10 nucleotides line up with TRBD2. Sequenced input: peripheral blood. The CDR3 spells CASSVAGGQETQYF. The DNA of the CDR3 is TGCGCCAGCAGCGTAGCGGGGGGCCAAGAGACCCAGTACTTC. The entire variable domain, with the rest obtained from reference TRBV5-1 and TRBJ2-5, is as follows: KAGVTQTPRYLIKTRGQQVTLSCSPISGHRSVSWYQQTPGQGLQFLFEYFSETQRNKGNFPGRFSGRQFSNSRSEMNVSTLELGDSALYLCASSVAGGQETQYFGPGTRLLVL.